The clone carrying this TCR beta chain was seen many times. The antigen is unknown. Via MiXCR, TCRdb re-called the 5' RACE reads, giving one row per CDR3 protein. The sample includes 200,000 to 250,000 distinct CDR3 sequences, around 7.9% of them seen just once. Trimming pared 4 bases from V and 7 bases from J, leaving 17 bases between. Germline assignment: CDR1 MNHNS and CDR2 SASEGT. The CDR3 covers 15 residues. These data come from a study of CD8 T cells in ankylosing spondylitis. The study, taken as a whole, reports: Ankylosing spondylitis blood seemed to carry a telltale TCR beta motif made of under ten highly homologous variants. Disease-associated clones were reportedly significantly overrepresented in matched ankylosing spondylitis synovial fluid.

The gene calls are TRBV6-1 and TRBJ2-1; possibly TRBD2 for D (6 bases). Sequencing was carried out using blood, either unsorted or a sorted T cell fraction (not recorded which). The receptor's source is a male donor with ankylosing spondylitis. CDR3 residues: CASSGFGGGANEQFF. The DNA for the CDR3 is TGTGCCAGCAGTGGGTTCGGGGGAGGTGCGAATGAGCAGTTCTTC.